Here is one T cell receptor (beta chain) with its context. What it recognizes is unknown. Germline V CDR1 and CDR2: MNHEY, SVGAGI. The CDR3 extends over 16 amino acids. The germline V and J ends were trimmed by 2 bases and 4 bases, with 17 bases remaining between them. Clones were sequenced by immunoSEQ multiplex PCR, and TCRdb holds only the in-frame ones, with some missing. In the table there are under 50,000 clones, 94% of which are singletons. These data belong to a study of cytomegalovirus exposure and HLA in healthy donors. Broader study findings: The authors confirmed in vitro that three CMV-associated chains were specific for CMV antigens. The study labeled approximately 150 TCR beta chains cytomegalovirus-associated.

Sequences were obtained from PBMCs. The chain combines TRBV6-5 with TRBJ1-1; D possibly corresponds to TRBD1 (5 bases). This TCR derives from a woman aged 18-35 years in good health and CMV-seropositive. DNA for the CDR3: TGTGCCAGCAGTTACACGCCCATACAGGCCGTCACTGAAGCTTTCTTT. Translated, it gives CASSYTPIQAVTEAFF.